One and the same sample provided the 23 T cell receptor beta chains below, sequenced in a study of human T cells and chemical hapten exposure (dated by TCRdb to the early 2020s). The time point label for this specimen denotes: patch test 1, 2 weeks after DPC sensitization. What this sample's treatment or condition label stands for: therapeutic diphenylcyclopropenone sensitization with weekly scalp DPC. The library was prepared using RACE. Instrument on record: NextSeq 500. The public sequencing data were trimmed at Q25 with fastp and processed into clonotypes with MiXCR by TCRdb, which kept only in-frame beta chains. Each CDR3 protein gets just one entry, which takes the most common genes and DNA from the rows behind it. The sample data list around 76,000 distinct CDR3 sequences, and about 12% of these were observed just once. 3.5% of the sample is held by the ten biggest clonotypes. The sequences come from whole blood, collected in connection with sensitization to the hapten diphenylcyclopropenone (DPC). The source of these receptors is a woman in her fifties or sixties with alopecia areata. Some clones in this sample may be carry-over from other donors' samples.

The chain carries TRBV7-6 and TRBJ2-6; 9 bases are shared with TRBD2. Losses at the gene ends were 2 bases for V and 0 bases for J; bases not matched to a gene: 8. This CDR3 has 19 residues. CDR1 is SGHVS and CDR2 is FNYEAQ in the germline V gene. CDR3 amino acids: CASSLPRGGPNSGANVLTF. Written as DNA, the CDR3 is TGTGCCAGCAGCTTACCGCGGGGGGGCCCAAACTCTGGGGCCAACGTCCTGACTTTC.

This clonotype was found a few times. The chain links TRBV19 to TRBJ2-3; no clear D gene. The length of the CDR3 is 11 residues. From germline, CDR1 is LNHDA and CDR2 SQIVND (reference sequence). V was cut by 9 bases and J by 6 bases, with 10 bases left in between. The CDR3 DNA is TGTGCCAGCGTCGGAGCGGATACGCAGTATTTT. This gives the protein CASVGADTQYF. The full variable domain, its missing parts supplied by reference TRBV19 and TRBJ2-3, is DGGITQSPKYLFRKEGQNVTLSCEQNLNHDAMYWYRQDPGQGLRLIYYSQIVNDFQKGDIAEGYSVSREKKESFPLTVTSAQKNPTAFYLCASVGADTQYFGPGTRLTVL.

To note about this clonotype: A read error may be the cause here, since a much bigger clone is one base away. The J gene is TRBJ2-5, the V gene TRBV29-1; no clear D. Germline V gives CDR1 SQVTM, CDR2 ANQGSEA. The CDR3 spans 12 residues. This CDR3 is CSVVQPQETKYF. The CDR3 DNA follows: TGCAGCGTTGTTCAGCCCCAAGAGACCAAGTACTTC.

This clonotype was picked up many times. This chain connects TRBV2 to TRBJ1-5; perhaps TRBD1 as D (5 bases). V gave up 5 bases and J gave up 3 bases, with 11 bases separating them. Germline loops: CDR1 SNHLY, CDR2 FYNNEI. This CDR3 comprises 14 residues. The CDR3 is CASSFDRLNQPQHF. DNA of the CDR3: TGTGCCAGCAGTTTTGACAGACTCAATCAGCCCCAGCATTTT.

The chain couples TRBV29-1 to TRBJ2-7; 9 nucleotides match TRBD1. The CDR3 has 14 amino acids. In germline, CDR1 is SQVTM, CDR2 ANQGSEA. J lost 1 base, V lost 3 bases, and 4 bases had no gene match. The DNA for the CDR3 is TGCAGCGTTGAGGTGGGACAGGGATCCTACGAGCAGTACTTC. Its translation: CSVEVGQGSYEQYF.

This clonotype was observed a handful of times. The chain combines TRBV7-2 with TRBJ2-1; 8 nucleotides line up with TRBD2. The CDR3 loop spans 15 amino acids. The trim removed 7 bases at V and 3 bases at J, leaving 8 bases unmatched. Germline V CDR1 and CDR2: SGHTA, FQGNSA. This chain's CDR3 is CASTLSGASYNEQFF. For the CDR3, the DNA is TGTGCCAGCACCCTTAGCGGGGCGAGCTACAATGAGCAGTTCTTC.

A few counts support this clonotype. The chain carries TRBV6-1 and TRBJ2-7; unclear D gene. This CDR3 spans 11 amino acids. Trimming cost V 3 bases and J 6 bases, with 6 bases left between them. Germline CDR1 is MNHNS and CDR2 is SASEGT. CDR3 sequence: CASSDYFEQYF. DNA of the CDR3: TGTGCCAGCAGTGACTACTTCGAGCAGTACTTC.

This clonotype was detected many times. The V and J genes are TRBV7-3 and TRBJ2-2, with D unclear. V lost 4 bases to trimming and J lost 4 bases, with 16 bases between them. The CDR3 extends over 16 amino acids. CDR1 and CDR2 (germline): SGHTA, FQGTGA. The CDR3 region is CASSSSTGPSTGELFF. Here the CDR3 DNA reads TGTGCCAGCAGCTCGAGCACCGGGCCCTCCACCGGGGAGCTGTTTTTT.

A few counts support this clonotype. V and J are TRBV10-3 and TRBJ2-3; the D gene is possibly TRBD2 (6 bases). Germline V CDR1 and CDR2: ENHRY, SYGVKD. V was cut by 0 bases and J by 0 bases, with 13 bases left in between. The CDR3 totals 17 residues. CDR3: CAISESSAGISTDTQYF. In nucleotides, the CDR3 is TGTGCCATCAGTGAGTCTAGCGCGGGGATTAGCACAGATACGCAGTATTTT.

The rearrangement uses TRBV2 and TRBJ2-7; 10 bases line up with TRBD1. This CDR3 region has 14 residues. Germline CDR1 SNHLY, CDR2 FYNNEI. The junction had 4 bases not matched to a gene; V was cut back by 5 bases and J by 3 bases. CDR3 in DNA: TGTGCCAGCAGTCGACAGGGGGCCAGCTACGAGCAGTACTTC. Translated: CASSRQGASYEQYF.

This clonotype was seen only a few times. CDR3 protein: CASGRETLGGHTGELFF. Written as DNA, the CDR3 is TGTGCCAGCGGACGAGAGACGCTAGGGGGTCACACCGGGGAGCTGTTTTTT. The V gene is TRBV7-9, the J gene TRBJ2-2; tentatively, D is TRBD1 (6 bases). The germline V gene has CDR1 SEHNR and CDR2 FQNEAQ (reference sequence). This CDR3 has 17 residues. V was pared by 8 bases and J by 3 bases, with 22 bases between.

This chain links TRBV11-2 with TRBJ2-4; 9 nucleotides align to TRBD1. V was clipped by 3 bases and J by 3 bases; unmatched bases: 15. CDR1 and CDR2 from the germline V gene are SGHAT and FQNNGV. There are 19 residues in the CDR3. The CDR3, as DNA: TGTGCCAGCAGCTTTAGGGTTTCAACAGGGGGCGTCGTCAAAAACATTCAGTACTTC. Protein sequence: CASSFRVSTGGVVKNIQYF.

This clonotype has ten or more counts. The chain recombines TRBV2 with TRBJ2-7; D uncertain. The CDR3 covers 13 residues. CDR1 and CDR2 (germline): SNHLY, FYNNEI. Trimming left V 3 bases short and J 6 bases short, with 12 bases between. The CDR3 here is CASSEAEGSEQYF. The CDR3 DNA reads TGTGCCAGCAGTGAGGCAGAAGGGTCCGAGCAGTACTTC.

This clonotype was counted between two and nine times. V and J are TRBV18 and TRBJ2-7; 8 bases agree with TRBD1. V dropped 2 bases and J dropped 0; count of bases not matched to a gene: 6. Germline-derived CDR1 and CDR2 are KGHSH and LQKENI. The CDR3 has 16 amino acids. In nucleotides, the CDR3 is TGTGCCAGCTCACCAACAGGGGGACTCGCCTCCTACGAGCAGTACTTC. Translating gives CASSPTGGLASYEQYF.

A few counts support this clonotype. The chain carries TRBV29-1 and TRBJ2-7; unclear D gene. Germline CDR1 and CDR2: SQVTM and ANQGSEA. The CDR3 is 11 residues long. V gave up 5 bases and J gave up 3 bases, with 8 bases separating them. The CDR3 nucleotides read TGCAGCGTTTACCTGAACTACGAGCAGTACTTC. It yields the protein CSVYLNYEQYF.

This clonotype was recorded once. The V gene is TRBV10-3, the J gene TRBJ2-3; no clear D. CDR1 is ENHRY, CDR2 SYGVKD, per germline. Trimming removed 11 bases at V and 0 bases at J, with 12 bases between. The CDR3 loop spans 13 amino acids. CDR3 DNA: TGTGCCGTGTTAAGGGCTAGCACAGATACGCAGTATTTT. As protein: CAVLRASTDTQYF.

This clonotype was detected many times. The chain combines TRBV18 with TRBJ1-6, with 11 bases fitting TRBD1. V was clipped by 3 bases and J by 7 bases; unmatched bases: 8. The germline V gene encodes CDR1 KGHSH and CDR2 LQKENI. The CDR3 extends over 17 amino acids. This chain's CDR3 is CASSPRTGGAENSPLHF. CDR3 nucleotide sequence: TGTGCCAGCTCACCCCGGACAGGGGGCGCCGAAAATTCACCCCTCCACTTT.

This clonotype was counted ten times or more. The gene calls are TRBV7-3 and TRBJ1-1; D might be TRBD1 (6 bases). V was clipped by 1 base and J by 8 bases, with 14 bases between them. The CDR3 is made up of 14 amino acids. Germline V lookup: CDR1 SGHTA, CDR2 FQGTGA. CDR3 in DNA: TGTGCCAGCAGCTTAAAGGGGGGTCGGTTAGAAGCTTTCTTT. Translated, it gives CASSLKGGRLEAFF.

There are many counts of this clonotype. V and J are TRBV4-2 and TRBJ1-2; no clear D. There are 13 residues in the CDR3. Trimming cost V 0 bases and J 7 bases, with 9 bases left between them. Germline assignment: CDR1 LGHNA and CDR2 YNFKEQ. The CDR3 spells CASSQDWGLGYTF. As DNA, the CDR3 is TGTGCCAGCAGCCAAGATTGGGGTCTTGGCTACACCTTC.

This clonotype was found a few times. The J gene is TRBJ1-1, the V gene TRBV5-8; 7 nucleotides line up with TRBD1. Germline values: CDR1 SGHTS, CDR2 YDEGEE. J gave up 1 base and V 5 bases, and 8 bases lay outside the gene matches. The CDR3 is 15 amino acids. The CDR3 protein is CASRKQTGTNTEAFF. CDR3 sequence (DNA): TGTGCCAGCAGAAAACAGACAGGGACGAACACTGAAGCTTTCTTT.

This clonotype turned up a few times. The J gene is TRBJ1-1, the V gene TRBV18, with a possible D match to TRBD1 (5 bases). CDR3 length: 16 amino acids. CDR1 and CDR2 from the germline V gene are KGHSH and LQKENI. The V end lost 1 base, the J end lost 3 bases, and 15 bases lay between the germline ends. For the CDR3, the DNA is TGTGCCAGCTCACCACGCAGGCGGAGGGACTACACTGAAGCTTTCTTT. As protein: CASSPRRRRDYTEAFF. Combining the CDR3 with reference TRBV18 and TRBJ1-1 gives the whole variable domain NAGVMQNPRHLVRRRGQEARLRCSPMKGHSHVYWYRQLPEEGLKFMVYLQKENIIDESGMPKERFSAEFPKEGPSILRIQQVVRGDSAAYFCASSPRRRRDYTEAFFGQGTRLTVV.

This clonotype was counted a few times. The chain combines TRBV2 with TRBJ1-1, with D hard to call. Deletions cut 5 bases from V and 1 base from J, with 5 bases between. This CDR3 contains 12 residues. Germline assignment: CDR1 SNHLY and CDR2 FYNNEI. In DNA, the CDR3 is TGTGCCAGCAGTTGGGGGAACACTGAAGCTTTCTTT. Its translation is CASSWGNTEAFF.

The sample holds a few counts of this clonotype. The chain couples TRBV5-1 to TRBJ1-1, with unresolved D. This CDR3 contains 12 residues. Germline V gene lookup returns CDR1 SGHRS and CDR2 YFSETQ. Trimming shortened V by 0 bases and J by 3 bases, and 3 bases separated the two germline ends. CDR3 sequence (DNA): TGCGCCAGCAGCTTGGATCACACTGAAGCTTTCTTT. Translating it yields CASSLDHTEAFF. The full variable domain, rest sourced from reference TRBV5-1 and TRBJ1-1, is KAGVTQTPRYLIKTRGQQVTLSCSPISGHRSVSWYQQTPGQGLQFLFEYFSETQRNKGNFPGRFSGRQFSNSRSEMNVSTLELGDSALYLCASSLDHTEAFFGQGTRLTVV.